This paragraph covers one T cell receptor beta chain sequence. As yet, its antigen is unknown. V trimming: 5 bases; J trimming: 8 bases; junction bases outside the gene matches: 11. The length of the CDR3 is 14 residues. CDR1 is SGHRS, CDR2 YFSETQ, per germline. MiXCR, run by TCRdb on the multiplex PCR reads, gives a single entry per CDR3 protein. The sample shows about 94,000 distinct CDR3 sequences, more than 25% of them seen only once. The sample originates from a study of breast tumors, draining lymph nodes, adjacent tissues. Study-level findings and limits: Tumor and nontumor repertoires were significantly more similar in luminal-like than in basal-like breast cancer. Tumor T cell lymph node origin was a supported hypothesis, not proven. Compared with lymph nodes, tumors were less diverse; compared with nontumor tissue, more.

Axillary draining lymph nodes of breast cancer patients supplied the node samples. The TCR comes from a female donor with breast cancer. Some clones in this sample may be carry-over from other donors' samples. V and J are TRBV5-1 and TRBJ1-1, with TRBD1 matching 8 bases. Material: axillary lymph node tissue. In DNA, the CDR3 is TGCGCCAGCAGTTTAGGACAGGGTGTAACCGAAGCTTTCTTT. Residues: CASSLGQGVTEAFF.